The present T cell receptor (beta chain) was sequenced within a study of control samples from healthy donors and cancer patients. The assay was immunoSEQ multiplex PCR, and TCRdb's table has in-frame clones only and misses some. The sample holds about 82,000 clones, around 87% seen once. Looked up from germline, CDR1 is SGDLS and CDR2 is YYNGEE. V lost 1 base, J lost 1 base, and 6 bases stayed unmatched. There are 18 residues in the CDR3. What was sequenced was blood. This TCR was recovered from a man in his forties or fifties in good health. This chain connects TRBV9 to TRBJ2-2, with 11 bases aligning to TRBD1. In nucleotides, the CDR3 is TGTGCCAGCAGCGTAATGAAGGGACAGGGGGTGAACACCGGGGAGCTGTTTTTT. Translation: CASSVMKGQGVNTGELFF.